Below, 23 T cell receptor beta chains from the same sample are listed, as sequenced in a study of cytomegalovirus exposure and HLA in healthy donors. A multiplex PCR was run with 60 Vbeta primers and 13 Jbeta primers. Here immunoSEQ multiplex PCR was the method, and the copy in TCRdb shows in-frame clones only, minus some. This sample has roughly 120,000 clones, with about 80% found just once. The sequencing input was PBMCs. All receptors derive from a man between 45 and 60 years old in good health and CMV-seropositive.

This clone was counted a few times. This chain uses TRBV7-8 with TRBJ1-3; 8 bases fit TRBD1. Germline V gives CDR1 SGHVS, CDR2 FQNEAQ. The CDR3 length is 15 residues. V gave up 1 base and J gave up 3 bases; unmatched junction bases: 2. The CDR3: CASSLGTGYGNTIYF. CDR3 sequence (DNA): TGTGCCAGCAGCTTAGGGACAGGGTATGGAAACACCATATATTTT.

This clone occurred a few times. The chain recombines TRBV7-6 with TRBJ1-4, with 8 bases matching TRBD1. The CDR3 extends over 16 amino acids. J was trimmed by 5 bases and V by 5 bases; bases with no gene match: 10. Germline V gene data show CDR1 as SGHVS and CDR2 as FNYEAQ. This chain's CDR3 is CASSPSLTGVNEKLFF. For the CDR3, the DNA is TGTGCCAGCAGCCCGTCGCTGACAGGGGTAAATGAAAAACTGTTTTTT. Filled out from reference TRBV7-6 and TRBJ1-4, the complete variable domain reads GAGVSQSPRYKVTKRGQDVALRCDPISGHVSLYWYRQALGQGPEFLTYFNYEAQQDKSGLPNDRFSAERPEGSISTLTIQRTEQRDSAMYRCASSPSLTGVNEKLFFGSGTQLSVL.

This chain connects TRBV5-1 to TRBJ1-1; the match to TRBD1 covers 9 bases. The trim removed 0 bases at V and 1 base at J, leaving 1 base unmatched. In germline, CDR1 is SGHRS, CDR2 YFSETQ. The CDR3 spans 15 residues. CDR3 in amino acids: CASSLATGGNTEAFF. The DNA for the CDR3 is TGCGCCAGCAGCTTGGCGACAGGGGGGAACACTGAAGCTTTCTTT.

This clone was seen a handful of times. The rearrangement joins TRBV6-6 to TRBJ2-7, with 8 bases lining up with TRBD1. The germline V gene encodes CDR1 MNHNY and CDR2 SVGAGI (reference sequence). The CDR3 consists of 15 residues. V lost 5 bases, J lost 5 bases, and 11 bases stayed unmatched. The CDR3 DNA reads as TGTGCCAGCAGTCCCCCGGACAGGGAGGTCAACGAGCAGTACTTC. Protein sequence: CASSPPDREVNEQYF.

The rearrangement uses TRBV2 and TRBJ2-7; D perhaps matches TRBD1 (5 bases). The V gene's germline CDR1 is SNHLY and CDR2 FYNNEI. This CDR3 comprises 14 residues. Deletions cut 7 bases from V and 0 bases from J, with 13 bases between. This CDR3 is CASMGRWSSYEQYF. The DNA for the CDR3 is TGTGCCAGCATGGGGCGGTGGAGCTCCTACGAGCAGTACTTC.

The CDR3 sequence: CASSFWSNSNQPQHF. The CDR3 DNA reads TGTGCCAGCAGTTTTTGGAGTAATAGCAATCAGCCCCAGCATTTT. The genes are TRBV28 and TRBJ1-5; D is ambiguous. Trimming took 3 bases from V and 0 from J, leaving 9 bases between them. The CDR3 contains 15 residues. The germline gives CDR1 MDHEN, CDR2 SYDVKM.

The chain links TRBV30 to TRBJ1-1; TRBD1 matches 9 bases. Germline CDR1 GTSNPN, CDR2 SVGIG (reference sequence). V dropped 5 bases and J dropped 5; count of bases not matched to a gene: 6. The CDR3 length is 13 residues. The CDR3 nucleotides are TGTGCCTGGGACAGGGGGAGGTTGACTGAAGCTTTCTTT. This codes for CAWDRGRLTEAFF.

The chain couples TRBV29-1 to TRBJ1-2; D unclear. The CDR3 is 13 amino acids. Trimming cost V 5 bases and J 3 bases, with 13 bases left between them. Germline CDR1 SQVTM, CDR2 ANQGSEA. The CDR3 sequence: CSVQPREYYGYTF. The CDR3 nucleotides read TGCAGCGTTCAGCCCCGGGAATACTATGGCTACACCTTC.

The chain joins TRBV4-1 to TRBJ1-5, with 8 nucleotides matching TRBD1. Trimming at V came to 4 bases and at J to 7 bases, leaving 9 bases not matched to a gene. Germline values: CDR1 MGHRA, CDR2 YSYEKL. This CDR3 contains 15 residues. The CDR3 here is CASSPGQGRDQPQHF. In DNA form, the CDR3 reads TGCGCCAGCAGCCCCGGACAGGGAAGGGACCAGCCCCAGCATTTT.

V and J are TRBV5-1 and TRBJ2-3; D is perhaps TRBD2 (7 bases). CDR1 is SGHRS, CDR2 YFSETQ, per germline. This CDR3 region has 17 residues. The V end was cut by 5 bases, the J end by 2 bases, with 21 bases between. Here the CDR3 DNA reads TGCGCCAGCAGGTCCTCAAGAGGGGGGGGGAACACAGATACGCAGTATTTT. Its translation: CASRSSRGGGNTDTQYF.

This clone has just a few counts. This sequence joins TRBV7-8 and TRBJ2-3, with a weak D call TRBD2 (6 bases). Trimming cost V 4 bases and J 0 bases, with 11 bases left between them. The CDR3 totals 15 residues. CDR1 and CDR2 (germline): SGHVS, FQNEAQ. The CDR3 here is CASSWESGSTDTQYF. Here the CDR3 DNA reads TGTGCCAGCAGCTGGGAAAGCGGGAGCACAGATACGCAGTATTTT.

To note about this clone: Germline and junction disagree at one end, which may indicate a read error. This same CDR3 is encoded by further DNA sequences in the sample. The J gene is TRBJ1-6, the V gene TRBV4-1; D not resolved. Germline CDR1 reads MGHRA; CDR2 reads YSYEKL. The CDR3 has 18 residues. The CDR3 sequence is CASSQDDGTSSYNSPLHF. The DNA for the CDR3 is TGCGCCAGCAGCCAAGATGATGGCACTAGCTCCTATAATTCCCCCCTCCACTTT.

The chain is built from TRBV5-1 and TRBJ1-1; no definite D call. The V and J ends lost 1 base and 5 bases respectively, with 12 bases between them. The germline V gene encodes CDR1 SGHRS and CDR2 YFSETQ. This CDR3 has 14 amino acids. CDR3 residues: CASSLSGLKTEAFF. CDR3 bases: TGCGCCAGCAGCTTGTCTGGACTAAAAACTGAAGCTTTCTTT.

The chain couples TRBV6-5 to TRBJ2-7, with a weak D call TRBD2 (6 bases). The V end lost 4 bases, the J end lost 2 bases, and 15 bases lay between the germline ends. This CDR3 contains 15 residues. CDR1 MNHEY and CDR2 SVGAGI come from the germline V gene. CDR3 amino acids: CASSSAYSGTYEQYF. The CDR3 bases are TGTGCCAGCAGTTCAGCCTATAGCGGAACCTACGAGCAGTACTTC.

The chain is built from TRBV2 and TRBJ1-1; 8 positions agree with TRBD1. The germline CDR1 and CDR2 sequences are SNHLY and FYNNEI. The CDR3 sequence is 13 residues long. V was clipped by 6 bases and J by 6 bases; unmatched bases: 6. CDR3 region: CASSRQGAAEAFF. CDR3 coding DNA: TGTGCCAGCAGCCGTCAGGGGGCTGCTGAAGCTTTCTTT.

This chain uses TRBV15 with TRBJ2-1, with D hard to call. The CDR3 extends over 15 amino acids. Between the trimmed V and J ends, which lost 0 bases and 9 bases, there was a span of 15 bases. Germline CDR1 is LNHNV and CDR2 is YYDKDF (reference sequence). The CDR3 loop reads CATSRDRYSSGEQFF. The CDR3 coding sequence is TGTGCCACCAGCAGAGATCGTTATAGTTCGGGTGAGCAGTTCTTC.

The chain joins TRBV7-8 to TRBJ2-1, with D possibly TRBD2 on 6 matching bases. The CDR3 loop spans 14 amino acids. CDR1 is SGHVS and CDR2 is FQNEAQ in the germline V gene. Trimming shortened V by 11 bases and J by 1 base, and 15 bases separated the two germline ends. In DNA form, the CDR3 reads TGTGCCTCCGGAGGGCCACCATCCTACAATGAGCAGTTCTTC. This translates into CASGGPPSYNEQFF.

CDR3 in DNA: TGTGCCAGCAGCTTGAGGGACAGGGGAAATGAAAAACTGTTTTTT. Amino acids: CASSLRDRGNEKLFF. The chain recombines TRBV5-6 with TRBJ1-4; 10 bases match TRBD1. V lost 1 base to trimming and J lost 5 bases; unmatched junction nucleotides: 2. The CDR3 loop spans 15 amino acids. Germline V lookup: CDR1 SGHDT, CDR2 YYEEEE.

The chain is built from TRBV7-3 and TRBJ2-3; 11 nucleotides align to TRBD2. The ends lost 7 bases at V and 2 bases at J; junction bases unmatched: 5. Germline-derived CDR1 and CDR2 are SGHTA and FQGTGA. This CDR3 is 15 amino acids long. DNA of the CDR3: TGTGCCAGCACACCTAGCGGGGGGATCACAGATACGCAGTATTTT. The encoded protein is CASTPSGGITDTQYF.

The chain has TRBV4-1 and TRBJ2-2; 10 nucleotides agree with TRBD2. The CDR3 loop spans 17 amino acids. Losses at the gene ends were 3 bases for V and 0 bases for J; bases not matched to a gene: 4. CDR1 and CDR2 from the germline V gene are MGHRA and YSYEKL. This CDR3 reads CASSQVTSGANTGELFF. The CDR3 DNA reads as TGCGCCAGCAGCCAGGTAACTAGCGGGGCGAACACCGGGGAGCTGTTTTTT.

CDR3 DNA: TGTGCCACCCGGGGGGGGGATGAGCAGTTCTTC. It yields the protein CATRGGDEQFF. The chain has TRBV2 and TRBJ2-1; 8 nucleotides agree with TRBD2. After removal of 10 bases from V and 8 bases from J, the junction contained 4 bases not matched to a gene. The CDR3 spans 11 residues. CDR1 SNHLY and CDR2 FYNNEI come from the germline V gene.

The CDR3 DNA is TGTGCCAGCAGTTTGAGCTGGGAGTACGAGCAGTACTTC. Amino acid sequence: CASSLSWEYEQYF. V usage is TRBV7-6 and J usage is TRBJ2-7; weak D call: TRBD2 (5 bases). Trimming took 6 bases from V and 4 from J, leaving 13 bases between them. The germline V gene has CDR1 SGHVS and CDR2 FNYEAQ. This CDR3 contains 13 residues.

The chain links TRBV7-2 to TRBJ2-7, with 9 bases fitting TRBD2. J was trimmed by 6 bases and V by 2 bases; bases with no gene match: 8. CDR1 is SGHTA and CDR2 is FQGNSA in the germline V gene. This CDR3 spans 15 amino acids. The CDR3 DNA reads TGTGCCAGCAGCTTATTGGGGACTAGCCCCTCCGAGCAGTACTTC. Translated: CASSLLGTSPSEQYF.